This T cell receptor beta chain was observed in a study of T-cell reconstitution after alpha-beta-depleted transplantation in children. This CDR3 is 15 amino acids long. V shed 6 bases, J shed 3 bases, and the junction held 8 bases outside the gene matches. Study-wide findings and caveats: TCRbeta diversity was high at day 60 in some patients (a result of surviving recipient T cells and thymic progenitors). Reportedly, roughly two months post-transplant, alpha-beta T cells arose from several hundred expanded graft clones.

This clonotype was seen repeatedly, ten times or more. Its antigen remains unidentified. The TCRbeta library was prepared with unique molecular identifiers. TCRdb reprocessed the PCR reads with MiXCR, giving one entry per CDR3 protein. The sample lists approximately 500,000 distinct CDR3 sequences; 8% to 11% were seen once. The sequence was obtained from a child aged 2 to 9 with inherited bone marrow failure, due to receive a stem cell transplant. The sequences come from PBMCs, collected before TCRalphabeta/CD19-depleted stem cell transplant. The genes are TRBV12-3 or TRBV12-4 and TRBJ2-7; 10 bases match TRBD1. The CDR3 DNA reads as TGTGCCAGCAGCACTCCCGGGACAGGGGTCTACGAGCAGTACTTC. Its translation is CASSTPGTGVYEQYF.